Below are 9 T cell receptor beta chains sequenced from a single sample in a study of cytomegalovirus exposure and HLA in healthy donors. PCR involved 60 Vbeta and 13 Jbeta primers. The table came from immunoSEQ multiplex PCR; TCRdb's copy has only in-frame clones and leaves some out. The top ten hold around 6.3% of the sample, which has 200,000 or so clones, approximately 78% seen once. Material for sequencing was PBMCs. The receptors here all came from a woman in her 50s in good health and CMV-seropositive.

This rearrangement joins TRBV28 to TRBJ2-7; D possibly corresponds to TRBD1 (6 bases). CDR3 length equals 15 residues. The V end lost 3 bases, the J end lost 7 bases, and 19 bases lay between the germline ends. CDR1 and CDR2 from the germline V gene are MDHEN and SYDVKM. DNA of the CDR3: TGTGCCAGCAGTTTCCCTTCCACAGAGGGGGTGGAGCAGTACTTC. Encoded protein: CASSFPSTEGVEQYF.

V usage is TRBV2 and J usage is TRBJ2-6; D is possibly TRBD2 (5 bases). The CDR3 is 14 residues long. Trimming took off 9 bases at V and 2 bases at J, with 11 bases between the two ends. CDR1 is SNHLY, CDR2 FYNNEI, per germline. In DNA, the CDR3 is TGTGCCAGGGGAGTGATGGCTGGGGCCAACGTCCTGACTTTC. It specifies CARGVMAGANVLTF.

The chain couples TRBV10-3 to TRBJ1-2; 7 bases line up with TRBD1. Germline V gene sequence: CDR1 ENHRY, CDR2 SYGVKD. Germline trimming cut 7 bases from V and 14 bases from J; bases unmatched to any gene: 13. This CDR3 is built from 12 residues. The CDR3 region is CAITTGQTRWTF. In DNA form, the CDR3 reads TGTGCCATCACTACGGGACAGACGCGTTGGACCTTC.

The chain links TRBV28 to TRBJ2-5, with 9 bases fitting TRBD1. The last part of the DNA fits TRBJ2-7 better; the J call may be wrong. The CDR3 has 17 residues. Germline V CDR1 and CDR2: MDHEN, SYDVKM. The CDR3 bases are TGTGCCAGCAGCCTGAGGGGGGACAGGGTCCCCTCCTACGAGCAGTACTTC. It encodes CASSLRGDRVPSYEQYF.

The chain recombines TRBV5-1 with TRBJ2-2; 7 nucleotides align to TRBD2. The CDR3 is 16 amino acids. From germline, CDR1 is SGHRS and CDR2 YFSETQ. V lost 4 bases and J lost 2; bases outside the gene matches: 8. Here the CDR3 DNA reads TGCGCCAGCAGCGTGGGGACTACCAAAAACACCGGGGAGCTGTTTTTT. This codes for CASSVGTTKNTGELFF.

V and J are TRBV11-3 and TRBJ2-1, with TRBD2 matching 12 bases. The germline V gene encodes CDR1 SGHNT and CDR2 YENEEA. The trim removed 5 bases at V and 8 bases at J, leaving 10 bases unmatched. This CDR3 spans 16 amino acids. The CDR3 here is CASSARTSGNSDEQFF. CDR3 bases: TGTGCCAGCAGCGCCCGGACTAGCGGGAATTCCGATGAGCAGTTCTTC.

The gene calls are TRBV11-2 and TRBJ2-7, with 7 bases fitting TRBD2. The CDR3 spans 18 residues. Germline CDR1 SGHAT, CDR2 FQNNGV. V dropped 5 bases and J dropped 2; count of bases not matched to a gene: 18. CDR3 coding DNA: TGTGCCAGCAGCCCGCGGTTGGGGAGGGAGGGACTACCCTACGAGCAGTACTTC. This translates into CASSPRLGREGLPYEQYF.

The chain links TRBV28 to TRBJ2-7, with 7 nucleotides matching TRBD1. With 8 bases clipped from V and 4 bases from J, the junction kept 20 bases outside the gene matches. The CDR3 spans 17 residues. CDR1 is MDHEN and CDR2 is SYDVKM in the germline V gene. The CDR3 nucleotides are TGTGCCAGCTTCCCCGGGACAGTGTATACCGGTGGATACGAGCAGTACTTC. Its protein is CASFPGTVYTGGYEQYF. The whole variable domain, remainder taken from reference TRBV28 and TRBJ2-7, is DVKVTQSSRYLVKRTGEKVFLECVQDMDHENMFWYRQDPGLGLRLIYFSYDVKMKEKGDIPEGYSVSREKKERFSLILESASTNQTSMYLCASFPGTVYTGGYEQYFGPGTRLTVT.

This clone occurred once. This chain uses TRBV7-6 with TRBJ2-6, with TRBD1 as a possible D gene (5 bases). The CDR3 contains 15 residues. The V gene lost 3 bases and the J gene lost 8 bases, with 14 bases spanning the gap. Germline V CDR1 and CDR2: SGHVS, FNYEAQ. The CDR3 loop reads CASSLGRLGTNVLTF. The CDR3 DNA sequence: TGTGCCAGCAGCTTGGGGCGTCTGGGGACCAACGTCCTGACTTTC.